This T cell receptor (beta chain) was documented in a study of blood T cell repertoires in COVID-19. Study-wide context: Researchers got acute and convalescent COVID-19 samples from the United States, Italy and Spain. PBMCs, B-cell-depleted T cells, or T cells were the source of the cDNA or gDNA that made up the material.

Authors' methods: Counts of nucleated cells, estimated from reference gene primer amplification, were obtained. Sequencing was performed with immunoSEQ multiplex PCR; in TCRdb, only in-frame clones are kept and a portion is missing. V, J and clone size are those of that table, while D and trimming were read from the DNA. The sample includes 110,000 to 150,000 clones, roughly 86% of them seen just once. Germline CDR1 is MDHEN and CDR2 is SYDVKM. Trimming pared 2 bases from V and 4 bases from J, leaving 15 bases between. This CDR3 has 15 amino acids. This clonotype originated in a man between 65 and 85 years old with acute or convalescent COVID-19. The J gene is TRBJ2-7, the V gene TRBV28; D gene ambiguous. Sequenced material: peripheral blood. The CDR3 sequence: CASSLNSPPFYEQYF. The CDR3, as DNA: TGTGCCAGCAGTTTAAATAGCCCTCCTTTTTACGAGCAGTACTTC.